Below, 29 T cell receptor beta chains from the same sample are listed, as sequenced in a study of CD8 T cells in ankylosing spondylitis. TCRdb called the 5' RACE reads again in MiXCR, with one record for every CDR3 protein. The sample lists roughly 160,000 distinct CDR3 sequences, around a tenth occurring once. Source material: blood, either unsorted or a sorted T cell fraction (not recorded which). Source of these receptors: a male donor with ankylosing spondylitis or in good health (not recorded which).

This clonotype was recorded many times. The chain has TRBV30 and TRBJ1-5, with 7 bases lining up with TRBD1. The CDR3 extends over 14 amino acids. Trimming removed 3 bases from V and 3 bases from J; junction bases left unmatched: 5. Germline V gene data show CDR1 as GTSNPN and CDR2 as SVGIG (reference sequence). The CDR3 reads CAWRYRGPNQPQHF. The CDR3 nucleotides are TGTGCCTGGAGGTACAGGGGCCCCAATCAGCCCCAGCATTTT.

Concerning this clonotype itself: This may be a read error: a much more frequent sequence differs by one nucleotide. This chain links TRBV10-3 with TRBJ1-2; unclear D gene. Germline loops: CDR1 ENHRY, CDR2 SYGVKD. The CDR3 has 16 residues. The CDR3 DNA sequence: TGTGCCATCACCCCAACCGGGGAAACAAAGACCTATGGCTACATCTTC. It codes for CAITPTGETKTYGYIF.

This clonotype appeared many times. V gene TRBV12-3 or TRBV12-4 combines with J gene TRBJ1-1, with D unclear. The CDR3 is made up of 15 amino acids. V gave up 2 bases and J gave up 0 bases, with 10 bases separating them. CDR3 nucleotides: TGTGCCAGCAGTTTAAGGCGGGTCGTGAACACTGAAGCTTTCTTT. It is translated as CASSLRRVVNTEAFF.

This clonotype was picked up many times. This chain uses TRBV6-6 with TRBJ1-4, with 8 bases aligning to TRBD1. The CDR3 runs 13 residues. Germline V gene lookup returns CDR1 MNHNY and CDR2 SVGAGI (reference sequence). Trimming at V came to 7 bases and at J to 8 bases, leaving 6 bases not matched to a gene. CDR3: CASTYRDREKLFF. The CDR3 DNA reads TGTGCCAGCACCTACCGGGACAGGGAAAAACTGTTTTTT.

The rearrangement joins TRBV7-7 to TRBJ2-3; 7 bases agree with TRBD1. The germline V gene encodes CDR1 SSHAT and CDR2 FNYEAQ (reference sequence). V dropped 6 bases and J dropped 4; count of bases not matched to a gene: 7. CDR3 length equals 14 residues. The CDR3 here is CASSQTTGADTQYF. The CDR3 nucleotides read TGTGCCAGCAGTCAAACAACAGGGGCAGATACGCAGTATTTT.

The genes are TRBV7-9 and TRBJ2-3; TRBD2 aligns across 8 bases. J lost 7 bases, V lost 5 bases, and 8 bases had no gene match. This CDR3 has 14 amino acids. Germline values: CDR1 SEHNR, CDR2 FQNEAQ (reference sequence). The chain's CDR3 is CASSPPGGDYTQYF. DNA of the CDR3: TGTGCCAGCAGCCCCCCCGGGGGGGATTATACGCAGTATTTT.

This clonotype was seen many times. The chain links TRBV5-1 to TRBJ1-5, with unresolved D. The CDR3 has 13 residues. The germline V and J ends were trimmed by 1 base and 0 bases, with 2 bases remaining between them. Germline CDR1 reads SGHRS; CDR2 reads YFSETQ. As DNA, the CDR3 is TGCGCCAGCAGCTTGAGTAGCAATCAGCCCCAGCATTTT. Protein product: CASSLSSNQPQHF.

This clonotype was seen many times. The CDR3 loop is CASSYSEVAQETQYF. The CDR3 DNA is TGTGCCAGCAGTTACTCGGAGGTGGCCCAAGAGACCCAGTACTTC. The chain employs TRBV6-5 and TRBJ2-5; a weak D match, TRBD2 (5 bases). CDR1 and CDR2 (germline): MNHEY, SVGAGI. V was clipped by 0 bases and J by 1 base, with 9 bases between them. CDR3 length: 15 amino acids.

This clonotype was seen more than once but under ten times. The rearrangement joins TRBV3-1 to TRBJ2-2, with 8 bases lining up with TRBD1. The germline V gene encodes CDR1 LGHDT and CDR2 YNNKEL (reference sequence). Trimming took 4 bases from V and 4 from J; bases not matched to a gene: 8. This CDR3 region has 16 residues. The CDR3 region has the DNA TGTGCCAGCAGCCCCCCGACAGGGGATTCCACCGGGGAGCTGTTTTTT. Translated: CASSPPTGDSTGELFF. The full variable domain, in which reference TRBV3-1 and TRBJ2-2 provide the parts outside the CDR3, is DTAVSQTPKYLVTQMGNDKSIKCEQNLGHDTMYWYKQDSKKFLKIMFSYNNKELIINETVPNRFSPKSPDKAHLNLHINSLELGDSAVYFCASSPPTGDSTGELFFGEGSRLTVL.

This clonotype has ten or more counts. The chain links TRBV25-1 to TRBJ1-1; 8 bases fit TRBD1. Germline lookup yields CDR1 MGHDK and CDR2 SYGVNS. The CDR3 runs to 14 residues. V was clipped by 7 bases and J by 5 bases; unmatched bases: 9. The CDR3 nucleotides are TGTGCCAGCATCGGACTAGACAGGGGTACTGAAGCTTTCTTT. It encodes CASIGLDRGTEAFF. Variable domain in full (rest from reference TRBV25-1 and TRBJ1-1): EADIYQTPRYLVIGTGKKITLECSQTMGHDKMYWYQQDPGMELHLIHYSYGVNSTEKGDLSSESTVSRIRTEHFPLTLESARPSHTSQYLCASIGLDRGTEAFFGQGTRLTVV.

The chain carries TRBV5-1 and TRBJ1-2, with TRBD1 identical over 8 bases. From germline, CDR1 is SGHRS and CDR2 YFSETQ. The CDR3 spans 16 residues. V shed 0 bases and J 2 bases; nucleotides not matched to a gene: 6. The CDR3 DNA sequence: TGCGCCAGCAGCTTGGACCCAGGGGGCACCAACTATGGCTACACCTTC. It is translated as CASSLDPGGTNYGYTF.

The V gene is TRBV30, the J gene TRBJ2-2, with D possibly being TRBD2 (5 bases). Germline CDR1 reads GTSNPN; CDR2 reads SVGIG (reference sequence). The CDR3 sequence is 13 residues long. Trimming cost V 2 bases and J 3 bases, with 7 bases left between them. CDR3 residues: CAWSTGYTGELFF. The DNA of the CDR3 is TGTGCCTGGAGTACGGGGTACACCGGGGAGCTGTTTTTT.

This clonotype appeared many times. This chain links TRBV20-1 with TRBJ1-1, with 8 bases aligning to TRBD1. Germline-derived CDR1 and CDR2 are DFQATT and SNEGSKA (reference sequence). V lost 5 bases to trimming and J lost 1 base; unmatched junction nucleotides: 9. This CDR3 comprises 15 residues. The CDR3 sequence is CSAAVQGAWNTEAFF. The CDR3 coding sequence is TGCAGTGCTGCCGTGCAGGGGGCTTGGAACACTGAAGCTTTCTTT.

J is TRBJ1-1 and V is TRBV5-1, with a tentative D call TRBD1 (6 bases). V lost 4 bases, J lost 1 base, and 11 bases lay in between. Germline CDR1 and CDR2: SGHRS and YFSETQ. The CDR3 runs 14 residues. The CDR3 protein is CASSTTGSNTEAFF. CDR3 in DNA: TGCGCCAGCAGCACGACAGGATCGAACACTGAAGCTTTCTTT.

The sample holds many counts of this clonotype. The gene calls are TRBV28 and TRBJ2-7; possibly TRBD2 for D (5 bases). Germline V gene lookup returns CDR1 MDHEN and CDR2 SYDVKM. Trimming took 3 bases from V and 4 from J, leaving 13 bases between them. The CDR3 has 14 residues. CDR3 nucleotide sequence: TGTGCCAGCAGTTTCGCTGGAGGAATGTACGAGCAGTACTTC. This codes for CASSFAGGMYEQYF.

The V and J genes are TRBV11-2 and TRBJ2-7, with 14 bases that match TRBD2. J was trimmed by 6 bases and V by 8 bases; bases with no gene match: 6. The germline CDR1 and CDR2 sequences are SGHAT and FQNNGV. CDR3 length: 14 residues. As DNA, the CDR3 is TGTGCCAGCTCCGGGACTAGCGGGAGTTCCGAGCAGTACTTC. Amino acid sequence: CASSGTSGSSEQYF.

The genes are TRBV7-2 and TRBJ2-5, with 8 bases aligning to TRBD2. The germline V gene has CDR1 SGHTA and CDR2 FQGNSA. The ends lost 6 bases at V and 5 bases at J; junction bases unmatched: 5. The CDR3 sequence is 13 residues long. CDR3 residues: CASSQGGRETQYF. The CDR3, as DNA: TGTGCCAGCAGTCAGGGCGGGAGGGAGACCCAGTACTTC.

Many counts were recorded for this clonotype. The chain joins TRBV24-1 to TRBJ2-3, with 8 bases matching TRBD1. The V gene's germline CDR1 is KGHDR and CDR2 SFDVKD. Trimming at V came to 3 bases and at J to 1 base, leaving 11 bases not matched to a gene. This CDR3 region has 18 residues. CDR3 sequence: CATSDPRSGGAGTDTQYF. The CDR3 DNA is TGTGCCACCAGTGATCCGAGATCAGGGGGCGCGGGCACAGATACGCAGTATTTT.

The rearrangement links TRBV20-1 to TRBJ2-5, with 11 bases matching TRBD2. J gave up 2 bases and V 3 bases, and 8 bases lay outside the gene matches. CDR3 length: 16 amino acids. The germline V gene has CDR1 DFQATT and CDR2 SNEGSKA (reference sequence). The DNA for the CDR3 is TGCAGTGCTAGCCCTACTAGCGGGGGTCGACAAGAGACCCAGTACTTC. Translation gives CSASPTSGGRQETQYF.

This clonotype was observed many times. This rearrangement joins TRBV19 to TRBJ2-2; either TRBD1 or TRBD2 may fit D (6 bases each). The ends were cut back, 5 bases at V and 2 bases at J, with 15 bases in the middle. This CDR3 is built from 16 residues. Germline V gene data show CDR1 as LNHDA and CDR2 as SQIVND (reference sequence). In nucleotides, the CDR3 is TGTGCCAGTAGTCCCGGGGGCCGGGGTAACACCGGGGAGCTGTTTTTT. Translated: CASSPGGRGNTGELFF.

This clonotype was counted only a few times. The chain links TRBV10-3 to TRBJ1-3, with unresolved D. Trimming took 2 bases from V and 4 from J, leaving 3 bases between them. The length of the CDR3 is 12 residues. The germline V gene has CDR1 ENHRY and CDR2 SYGVKD. The CDR3 sequence is CAISEEGNTIYF. The CDR3 DNA reads as TGTGCCATCAGTGAGGAGGGAAACACCATATATTTT.

This clonotype has only one observation. V is TRBV20-1 and J is TRBJ1-5; D is possibly TRBD1 (6 bases). CDR3 length: 14 residues. V shed 6 bases and J shed 3 bases, with 15 bases lying between them. The germline gives CDR1 DFQATT, CDR2 SNEGSKA (reference sequence). CDR3 protein: CSASQGTDNQPQHF. The CDR3 nucleotides are TGCAGTGCATCCCAGGGGACTGACAATCAGCCCCAGCATTTT.

The chain carries TRBV13 and TRBJ2-1; perhaps TRBD1 as D (5 bases). This CDR3 has 16 residues. Germline-derived CDR1 and CDR2 are PRHDT and FYEKMQ (reference sequence). The ends were cut back, 1 base at V and 3 bases at J, with 13 bases in the middle. The CDR3 coding sequence is TGTGCCAGCAGCTTAGTAGGGGTTCGGCACTACAATGAGCAGTTCTTC. Translation gives CASSLVGVRHYNEQFF.

This chain uses TRBV7-2 with TRBJ2-3; the D gene is possibly TRBD1 (6 bases). Trimming took off 0 bases at V and 2 bases at J, with 9 bases between the two ends. Germline-derived CDR1 and CDR2 are SGHTA and FQGNSA. This CDR3 is built from 15 residues. CDR3 coding DNA: TGTGCCAGCAGCTTAGCGGGGGCCGACACAGATACGCAGTATTTT. This sequence encodes CASSLAGADTDTQYF.

The chain links TRBV12-3 or TRBV12-4 to TRBJ1-1; tentative D call: TRBD1 (5 bases). The V and J ends lost 3 bases and 6 bases respectively, with 8 bases between them. The CDR3 is 12 amino acids. The CDR3 DNA reads TGTGCCAGCAGTTTGAGACAGTCTGAAGCTTTCTTT. As protein: CASSLRQSEAFF.

This clonotype occurred many times. The rearrangement links TRBV5-4 to TRBJ1-2; D not certain. Trimming left V 1 base short and J 0 bases short, with 13 bases between. The V gene's germline CDR1 is SGHNT and CDR2 YYREEE (reference sequence). This CDR3 region has 16 residues. The CDR3 DNA follows: TGTGCCAGCAGCTTGTCTCTCCAGGCTTCTAACTATGGCTACACCTTC. It specifies CASSLSLQASNYGYTF.

This clonotype occurred a few times. The chain is built from TRBV15 and TRBJ2-7, with 8 bases lining up with TRBD1. Germline V CDR1 and CDR2: LNHNV, YYDKDF (reference sequence). V was pared by 0 bases and J by 3 bases, with 7 bases of the junction left unmatched. This CDR3 is 16 amino acids long. Here the CDR3 DNA reads TGTGCCACCAGCAGAGATCAACCGGACAGGGACTACGAGCAGTACTTC. Protein: CATSRDQPDRDYEQYF. The full variable domain, its missing parts supplied by reference TRBV15 and TRBJ2-7, is DAMVIQNPRYQVTQFGKPVTLSCSQTLNHNVMYWYQQKSSQAPKLLFHYYDKDFNNEADTPDNFQSRRPNTSFCFLDIRSPGLGDTAMYLCATSRDQPDRDYEQYFGPGTRLTVT.

This clonotype was found a few times. V and J are TRBV18 and TRBJ2-7, with D possibly TRBD1 on 6 matching bases. The CDR3 covers 13 residues. Between the trimmed V and J ends, which lost 1 base and 12 bases, there was a span of 16 bases. Per germline, CDR1 KGHSH and CDR2 LQKENI. CDR3 sequence reads: CASSPLVRGITYF. Written as DNA, the CDR3 is TGTGCCAGCTCACCACTTGTCAGGGGTATTACGTACTTC.

With regard to this clonotype: A much bigger clone sits one base away, suggesting this may be a read error. V and J are TRBV20-1 and TRBJ2-7, with D maybe TRBD1 (5 bases). The germline V gene has CDR1 DFQATT and CDR2 SNEGSKA (reference sequence). Deletions cut 1 base from V and 0 bases from J, with 13 bases between. The CDR3 runs to 15 residues. This CDR3 reads CSARATRESSYEQYF. Here the CDR3 DNA reads TGCAGTGCTAGAGCCACCAGGGAATCCTCCTACGAGCAGTACTTC.